The sequence of this TCR beta chain was determined in a study of blood T cell repertoires in COVID-19. As for the study in general: COVID-19 samples, acute and convalescent, were from the United States, Italy and Spain. The analysed material was cDNA or gDNA that came from T cells, B-cell-depleted T cells, or PBMCs.

This clone was picked up one time. Trimming cost V 6 bases and J 2 bases, with 16 bases left between them. The CDR3 totals 15 residues. Germline CDR1 and CDR2: MNHNY and SVGAGI (reference sequence). Sequencing was performed with immunoSEQ multiplex PCR; in TCRdb, only in-frame clones are kept and a portion is missing. Found here are about 250,000 clones, 65% to 85% of them singletons; the top ten hold 5% to 6%. The sequence was collected from a man older than 75 with acute or convalescent COVID-19. This rearrangement joins TRBV6-6 to TRBJ2-5; perhaps TRBD1 as D (7 bases). Material for sequencing was peripheral blood. CDR3 protein: CASRRQGGGQETQYF. CDR3 nucleotide sequence: TGTGCCAGCAGACGACAGGGAGGTGGGCAAGAGACCCAGTACTTC.